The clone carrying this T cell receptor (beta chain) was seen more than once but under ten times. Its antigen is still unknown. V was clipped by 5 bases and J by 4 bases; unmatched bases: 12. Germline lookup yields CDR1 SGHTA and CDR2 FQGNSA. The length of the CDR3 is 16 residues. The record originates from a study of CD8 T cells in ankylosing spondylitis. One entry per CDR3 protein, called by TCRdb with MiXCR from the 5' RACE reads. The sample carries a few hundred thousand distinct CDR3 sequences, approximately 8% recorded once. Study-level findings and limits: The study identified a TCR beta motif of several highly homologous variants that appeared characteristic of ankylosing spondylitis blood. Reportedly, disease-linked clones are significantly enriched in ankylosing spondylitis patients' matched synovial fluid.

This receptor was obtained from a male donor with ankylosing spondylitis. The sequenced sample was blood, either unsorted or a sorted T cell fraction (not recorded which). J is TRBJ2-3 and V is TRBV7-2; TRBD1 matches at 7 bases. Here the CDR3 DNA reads TGTGCCAGCAGCGCAAAGACAGGGTTCAATGCAGATACGCAGTATTTT. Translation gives CASSAKTGFNADTQYF.